This T cell receptor (beta chain) is drawn from a study of cytomegalovirus exposure and HLA in healthy donors. Study details: HLA-typed donors were the source of tens of millions of unique TCRs held in an early data release.

Germline values: CDR1 MNHEY, CDR2 SVGAGI. The V end was cut by 2 bases, the J end by 8 bases, with 12 bases between. CDR3 size: 13 residues. In its sample, this clone was seen a few times. Antigen: not known. The PCR had 60 Vbeta and 13 Jbeta primers. TCRdb's table, derived via immunoSEQ multiplex PCR, lists solely in-frame clones and lacks some. The sample has about 150,000 clones; roughly 83% are singletons. Whole-study findings and limits: TCR beta sequences reportedly predicted the HLA-A and HLA-B alleles of most subjects accurately. Follow-up analysis later connected one missense variant in DCLRE1C with trimming of TCR beta V- and J-genes. A cluster of highly shared sequence variants was likely a sequencing artifact.

The clonotype originates from a human donor in good health. Input material: PBMCs. The rearrangement links TRBV6-5 to TRBJ1-1, with D possibly matching TRBD1 (5 bases). CDR3 region: CASSYVGQSEAFF. CDR3 DNA: TGTGCCAGCAGTTACGTGGGGCAGAGCGAAGCTTTCTTT.